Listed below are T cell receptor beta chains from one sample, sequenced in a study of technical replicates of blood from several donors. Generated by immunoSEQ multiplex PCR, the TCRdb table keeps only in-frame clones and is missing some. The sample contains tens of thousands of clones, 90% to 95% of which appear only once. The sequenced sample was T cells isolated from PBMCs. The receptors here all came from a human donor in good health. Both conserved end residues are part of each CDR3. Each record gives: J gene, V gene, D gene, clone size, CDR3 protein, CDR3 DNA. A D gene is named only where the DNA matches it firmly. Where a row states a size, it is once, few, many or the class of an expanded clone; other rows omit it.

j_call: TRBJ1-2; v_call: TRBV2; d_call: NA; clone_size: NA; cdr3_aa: CASSPPGEYGYTF; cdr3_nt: TGTGCCAGCAGCCCCCCTGGAGAGTATGGCTACACCTTC
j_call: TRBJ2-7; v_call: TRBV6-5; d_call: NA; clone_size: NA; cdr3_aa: CASRTPPGKPYEQYF; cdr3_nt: TGTGCCAGCAGGACCCCCCCCGGGAAACCCTACGAGCAGTACTTC
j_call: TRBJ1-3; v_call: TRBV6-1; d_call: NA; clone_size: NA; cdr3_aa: CASSEAIGEPGNTIYF; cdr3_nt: TGTGCCAGCAGTGAAGCGATCGGGGAGCCCGGAAACACCATATATTTT
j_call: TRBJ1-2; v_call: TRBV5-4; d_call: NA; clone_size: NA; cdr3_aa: CASRNIPRRGHGYTF; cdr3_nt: TGTGCCAGCAGGAACATTCCCCGGAGAGGTCATGGCTACACCTTC
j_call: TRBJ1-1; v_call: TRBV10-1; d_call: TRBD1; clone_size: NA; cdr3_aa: CASSVPGQGDTEAFF; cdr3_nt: TGCGCCAGCAGTGTGCCGGGACAGGGCGACACTGAAGCTTTCTTT
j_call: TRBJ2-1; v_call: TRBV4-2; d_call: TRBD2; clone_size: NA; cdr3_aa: CASSQDRAGAYNEQFF; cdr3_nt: TGTGCCAGCAGCCAAGATCGAGCGGGGGCCTACAATGAGCAGTTCTTC
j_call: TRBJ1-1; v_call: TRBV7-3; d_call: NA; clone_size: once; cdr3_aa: CASSLTRAPNTEAFF; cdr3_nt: TGTGCCAGCAGCTTAACGAGGGCCCCGAACACTGAAGCTTTCTTT
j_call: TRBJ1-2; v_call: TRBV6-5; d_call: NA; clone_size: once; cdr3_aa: CASSYSEANYGYTF; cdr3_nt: TGTGCCAGCAGTTATAGTGAGGCTAACTATGGCTACACCTTC
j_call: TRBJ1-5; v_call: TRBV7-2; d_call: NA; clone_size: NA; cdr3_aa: CASSPGDQPQHF; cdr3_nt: TGTGCCAGCAGTCCCGGAGATCAGCCCCAGCATTTT
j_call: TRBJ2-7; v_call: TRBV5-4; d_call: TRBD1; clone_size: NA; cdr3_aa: CATGQAASEQYF; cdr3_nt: TGTGCCACAGGACAGGCGGCGTCCGAGCAGTACTTC
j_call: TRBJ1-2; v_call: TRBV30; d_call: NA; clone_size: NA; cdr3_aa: CAWSALTWGNYGYTF; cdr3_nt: TGTGCCTGGAGTGCCCTGACTTGGGGCAACTATGGCTACACCTTC
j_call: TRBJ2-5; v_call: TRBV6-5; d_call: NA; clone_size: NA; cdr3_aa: CASTNPPRVQETQYF; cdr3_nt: TGTGCCAGCACCAACCCCCCGAGGGTTCAAGAGACCCAGTACTTC
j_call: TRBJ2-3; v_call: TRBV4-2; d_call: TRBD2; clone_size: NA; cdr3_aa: CASSQDWGGSGSTDTQYF; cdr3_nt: TGTGCCAGCAGCCAAGATTGGGGAGGGAGCGGAAGCACAGATACGCAGTATTTT
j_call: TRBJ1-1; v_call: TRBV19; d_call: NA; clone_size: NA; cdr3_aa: CASSIPGQLEAFF; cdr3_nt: TGTGCCAGTAGTATACCCGGACAACTAGAAGCTTTCTTT
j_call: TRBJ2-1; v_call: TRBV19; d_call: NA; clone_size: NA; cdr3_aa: CASSIQGGAYNEQFF; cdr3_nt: TGTGCCAGTAGTATACAGGGTGGTGCCTACAATGAGCAGTTCTTC
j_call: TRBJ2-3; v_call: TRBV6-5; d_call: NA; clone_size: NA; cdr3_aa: CASSYAASTDTQYF; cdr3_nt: TGTGCCAGCAGTTATGCGGCCAGCACAGATACGCAGTATTTT
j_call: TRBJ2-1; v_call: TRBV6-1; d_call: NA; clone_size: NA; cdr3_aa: CASSELGAGALFF; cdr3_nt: TGTGCCAGCAGTGAACTGGGGGCGGGGGCCCTGTTCTTC
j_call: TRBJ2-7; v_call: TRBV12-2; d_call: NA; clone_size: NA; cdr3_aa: CARSESGTYEQYF; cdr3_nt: TGTGCAAGATCGGAGAGCGGAACCTACGAGCAGTACTTC
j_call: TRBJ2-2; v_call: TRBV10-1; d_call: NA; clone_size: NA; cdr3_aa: CASSDRGTGELFF; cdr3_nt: TGCGCCAGCAGTGACAGGGGCACCGGGGAGCTGTTTTTT
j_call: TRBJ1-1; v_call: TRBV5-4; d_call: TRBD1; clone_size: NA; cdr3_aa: CASTSGTEAEAFF; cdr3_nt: TGTGCCAGCACCTCAGGGACAGAAGCCGAAGCTTTCTTT
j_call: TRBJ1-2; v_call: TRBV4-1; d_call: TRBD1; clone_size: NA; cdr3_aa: CASSPGQGPNYGYTF; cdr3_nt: TGCGCCAGCAGCCCAGGACAGGGACCTAACTATGGCTACACCTTC
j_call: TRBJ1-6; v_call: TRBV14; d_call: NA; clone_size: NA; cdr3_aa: CASSLRHGAAALHF; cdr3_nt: TGTGCCAGCAGCCTCCGGCATGGGGCGGCGGCCCTCCACTTT
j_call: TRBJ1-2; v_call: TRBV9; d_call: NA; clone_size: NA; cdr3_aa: CASSVEANYGYTF; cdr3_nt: TGTGCCAGCAGCGTGGAGGCTAACTATGGCTACACCTTC
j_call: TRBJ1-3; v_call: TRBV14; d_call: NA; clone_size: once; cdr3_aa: CASSQRARGTIYF; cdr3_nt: TGTGCCAGCAGCCAACGAGCCCGGGGCACCATATATTTT
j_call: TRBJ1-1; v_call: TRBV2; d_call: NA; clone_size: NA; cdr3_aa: CASSVSGDTEAFF; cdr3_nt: TGTGCCAGCAGTGTGTCAGGGGACACTGAAGCTTTCTTT
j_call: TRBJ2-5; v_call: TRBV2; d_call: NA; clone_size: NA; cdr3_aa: CASRGLGPIKETQYF; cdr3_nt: TGTGCCAGCAGGGGACTCGGGCCGATAAAAGAGACCCAGTACTTC
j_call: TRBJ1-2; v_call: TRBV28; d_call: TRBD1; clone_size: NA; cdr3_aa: CASSPGQGALFYGYTF; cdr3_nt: TGTGCCAGCAGCCCGGGACAGGGGGCCCTATTTTATGGCTACACCTTC
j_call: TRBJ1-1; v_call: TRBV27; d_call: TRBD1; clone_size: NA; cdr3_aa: CASLTIHGQGAEAFF; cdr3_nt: TGTGCCAGCCTAACCATCCACGGACAGGGGGCTGAAGCTTTCTTT
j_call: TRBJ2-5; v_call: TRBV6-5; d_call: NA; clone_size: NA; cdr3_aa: CASTRFSGGETQYF; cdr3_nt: TGTGCCAGCACCCGATTTTCCGGCGGAGAGACCCAGTACTTC
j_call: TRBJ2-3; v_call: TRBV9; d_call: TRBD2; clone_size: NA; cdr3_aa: CASSALAGGPGDTQYF; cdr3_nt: TGTGCCAGCAGCGCATTAGCGGGGGGGCCGGGAGATACGCAGTATTTT
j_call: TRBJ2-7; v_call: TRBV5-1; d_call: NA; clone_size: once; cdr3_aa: CASSAQYSPSYEQYF; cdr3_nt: TGCGCCAGCAGCGCCCAATACAGCCCTTCCTACGAGCAGTACTTC
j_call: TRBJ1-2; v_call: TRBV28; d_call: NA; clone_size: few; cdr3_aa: CASSLSDSGANYGYTF; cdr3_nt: TGTGCCAGCAGTTTAAGTGACAGTGGGGCTAACTATGGCTACACCTTC
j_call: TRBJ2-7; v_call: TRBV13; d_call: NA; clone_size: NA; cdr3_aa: CASSLDGGIYEQYF; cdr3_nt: TGTGCCAGCAGCTTAGATGGCGGGATCTACGAGCAGTACTTC
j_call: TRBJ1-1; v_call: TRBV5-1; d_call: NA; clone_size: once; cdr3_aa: CASRSTSGQLNTEAFF; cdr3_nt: TGCGCCAGCAGATCGACGTCTGGGCAGTTGAACACTGAAGCTTTCTTT
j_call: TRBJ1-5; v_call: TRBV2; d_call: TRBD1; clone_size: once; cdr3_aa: CASSEEGTGRLHQPQHF; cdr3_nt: TGTGCCAGCAGTGAGGAAGGGACAGGGCGTTTGCATCAGCCCCAGCATTTT
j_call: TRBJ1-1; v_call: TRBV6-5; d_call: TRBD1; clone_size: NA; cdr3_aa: CASSSQGWDTEAFF; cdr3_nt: TGTGCCAGCAGCTCACAGGGGTGGGACACTGAAGCTTTCTTT
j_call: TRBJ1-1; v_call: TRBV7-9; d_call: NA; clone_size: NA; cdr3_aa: CASSSTGPTEAFF; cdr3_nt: TGTGCCAGCAGTTCTACGGGTCCCACTGAAGCTTTCTTT
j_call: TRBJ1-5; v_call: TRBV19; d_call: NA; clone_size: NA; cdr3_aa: CASSIGGARGKSNQPQHF; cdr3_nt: TGTGCCAGTAGTATCGGAGGGGCTCGGGGAAAAAGCAATCAGCCCCAGCATTTT
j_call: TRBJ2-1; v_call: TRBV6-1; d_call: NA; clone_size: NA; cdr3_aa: CASSEVRGEQFF; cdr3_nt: TGTGCCAGCAGTGAAGTTCGGGGGGAGCAGTTCTTC
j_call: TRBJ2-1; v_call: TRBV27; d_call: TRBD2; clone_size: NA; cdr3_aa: CASSTPDYKRGNFFTYNEQFF; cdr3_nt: TGTGCCAGCAGCACCCCCGATTATAAGCGGGGCAACTTCTTCACATACAATGAGCAGTTCTTC
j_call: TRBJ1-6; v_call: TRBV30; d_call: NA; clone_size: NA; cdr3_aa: CAWSGGGRNSPLHF; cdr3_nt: TGTGCCTGGTCGGGCGGGGGGCGAAATTCACCCCTCCACTTT
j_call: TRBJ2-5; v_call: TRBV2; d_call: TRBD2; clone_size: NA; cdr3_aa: CASSQPTSGGEETQYF; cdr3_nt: TGTGCCAGCAGTCAACCGACTAGCGGGGGGGAAGAGACCCAGTACTTC
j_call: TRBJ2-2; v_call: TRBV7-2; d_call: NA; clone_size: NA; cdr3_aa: CASSQWDFPKRNTGELFF; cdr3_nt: TGTGCCAGCAGCCAGTGGGACTTCCCGAAGCGGAACACCGGGGAGCTGTTTTTT
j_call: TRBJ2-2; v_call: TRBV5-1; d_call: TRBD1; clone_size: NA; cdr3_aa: CASSLGPGQGADGELFF; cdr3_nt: TGCGCCAGCAGCTTGGGCCCGGGACAGGGGGCCGACGGGGAGCTGTTTTTT
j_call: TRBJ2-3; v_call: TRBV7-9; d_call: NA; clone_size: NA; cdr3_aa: CASSFTSGTDTQYF; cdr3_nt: TGTGCCAGCAGCTTCACCAGCGGCACAGATACGCAGTATTTT
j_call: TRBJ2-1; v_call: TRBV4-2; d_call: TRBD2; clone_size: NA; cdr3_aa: CASSQDRTSAHNEQFF; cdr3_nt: TGTGCCAGCAGCCAAGATCGGACTAGCGCCCACAATGAGCAGTTCTTC
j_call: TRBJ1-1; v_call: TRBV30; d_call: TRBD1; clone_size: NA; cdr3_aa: CAWTRGQGAAEAFF; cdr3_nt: TGTGCCTGGACACGGGGACAGGGGGCTGCTGAAGCTTTCTTT
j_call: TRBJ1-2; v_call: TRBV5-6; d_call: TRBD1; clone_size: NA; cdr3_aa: CASSLGTGDDGYTF; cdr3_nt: TGTGCCAGCAGCTTGGGGACAGGGGATGATGGCTACACCTTC
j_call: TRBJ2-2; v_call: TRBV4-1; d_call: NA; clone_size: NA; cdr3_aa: CASSQAVAGELFF; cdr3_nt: TGCGCCAGCAGCCAAGCGGTTGCTGGGGAGCTGTTTTTT